A single sample is the source of the 17 T cell receptor beta chains below, sequenced in a study of blood T cell repertoires in COVID-19. Data came from immunoSEQ multiplex PCR; TCRdb stores just in-frame clones and leaves some out. Here the sample spans about 150,000 clones, 80% to 90% being singletons. Sequenced material: peripheral blood. These receptors all come from a woman between 70 and 85 years old with acute or convalescent COVID-19.

This clone was recorded only once. The chain has TRBV6-5 and TRBJ1-1; perhaps TRBD1 as D (6 bases). CDR1 is MNHEY, CDR2 SVGAGI, per germline. The CDR3 sequence is 16 residues long. The V gene lost 4 bases and the J gene lost 5 bases, with 20 bases spanning the gap. The chain's CDR3 is CASSLPGHFKRTEAFF. CDR3 in DNA: TGTGCCAGCAGTTTACCGGGACACTTTAAGCGGACTGAAGCTTTCTTT.

This rearrangement joins TRBV20-1 to TRBJ1-5; maybe TRBD1 (5 bases). The germline CDR1 and CDR2 sequences are DFQATT and SNEGSKA (reference sequence). There are 17 residues in the CDR3. Trimming shortened V by 3 bases and J by 0 bases, and 18 bases separated the two germline ends. The CDR3 bases are TGCAGTGCTAGTGGGGCAGCCTCCCTTTATAGCAATCAGCCCCAGCATTTT. This codes for CSASGAASLYSNQPQHF.

The rearrangement uses TRBV7-3 and TRBJ2-3; TRBD2 aligns across 14 bases. The CDR3 runs to 16 residues. Germline CDR1 is SGHTA and CDR2 is FQGTGA. The junction had 8 bases not matched to a gene; V was cut back by 5 bases and J by 7 bases. DNA for the CDR3: TGTGCCAGCAGCAGGACTAGCGGGGGGTCCGCCAATACGCAGTATTTT. This encodes CASSRTSGGSANTQYF.

This chain links TRBV3-1 (or the pseudogene TRBV3-2) with TRBJ2-1, with 8 bases matching TRBD1. The CDR3 has 16 amino acids. V lost 0 bases, J lost 8 bases, and 9 bases stayed unmatched. Germline loops: CDR1 LGHDT, CDR2 YNNKEL (reference sequence). CDR3 in amino acids: CASSQEAGGTPDEQFF. CDR3 in DNA: TGTGCCAGCAGCCAAGAGGCAGGGGGCACCCCGGATGAGCAGTTCTTC.

The chain combines TRBV6-5 with TRBJ1-5, with 9 bases fitting TRBD1. In germline, CDR1 is MNHEY, CDR2 SVGAGI. The junction had 10 bases not matched to a gene; V was cut back by 6 bases and J by 10 bases. This CDR3 contains 14 residues. The DNA of the CDR3 is TGTGCCAGCAGGTCGGGACAGGGAATTTTTCCCCAGCATTTT. Its protein product is CASRSGQGIFPQHF.

The genes are TRBV13 and TRBJ2-7; perhaps TRBD1 as D (5 bases). CDR1 is PRHDT, CDR2 FYEKMQ, per germline (reference sequence). V was pared by 0 bases and J by 3 bases, with 9 bases between. CDR3 size: 14 residues. CDR3 coding DNA: TGTGCCAGCAGCTTAGGGACAGATTACTACGAGCAGTACGTC. This codes for CASSLGTDYYEQYV.

The V gene is TRBV30, the J gene TRBJ1-1, with D unclear. This CDR3 has 14 residues. V was trimmed by 0 bases and J by 0 bases, leaving 8 bases between them. Per germline, CDR1 GTSNPN and CDR2 SVGIG (reference sequence). The chain's CDR3 is CAWSVSPLNTEAFF. The CDR3 nucleotides read TGTGCCTGGAGTGTAAGCCCGTTGAACACTGAAGCTTTCTTT.

The chain links TRBV6-5 to TRBJ2-3, with 10 bases fitting TRBD1. Germline V gene data show CDR1 as MNHEY and CDR2 as SVGAGI. The V segment lost 8 bases and the J segment 3 bases; nucleotides outside the gene matches: 5. The CDR3 covers 14 residues. In DNA, the CDR3 is TGTGCCAGCGCCGGGACAGGGGTTACAGATACGCAGTATTTT. Protein product: CASAGTGVTDTQYF.

This chain joins TRBV7-8 and TRBJ2-7, with 9 bases aligning to TRBD1. The CDR3 runs 15 residues. The germline gives CDR1 SGHVS, CDR2 FQNEAQ. Germline trimming cut 2 bases from V and 4 bases from J; bases unmatched to any gene: 6. The CDR3 bases are TGTGCCAGCAGCTTAAATACGGGACAGGGTTACGAGCAGTACTTC. Amino acids: CASSLNTGQGYEQYF.

The chain carries TRBV4-1 and TRBJ1-2; D is perhaps TRBD1 (6 bases). The germline V gene has CDR1 MGHRA and CDR2 YSYEKL. Trimming took 4 bases from V and 5 from J, leaving 11 bases between them. The CDR3 has 13 residues. The CDR3 DNA reads as TGCGCCAGCAGCCCGGCCCAGGGGTATGGCTACACCTTC. Translated: CASSPAQGYGYTF.

The table lists this clone with a few counts. CDR3: CASSLGDRDNYGYTF. CDR3 DNA sequence: TGTGCCAGCAGCTTGGGGGACAGAGATAACTATGGCTACACCTTC. V is TRBV5-6 and J is TRBJ1-2; 7 bases agree with TRBD1. After removal of 0 bases from V and 1 base from J, the junction contained 3 bases not matched to a gene. The CDR3 sequence is 15 residues long. The germline gives CDR1 SGHDT, CDR2 YYEEEE.

This rearrangement joins TRBV5-1 to TRBJ1-2; D possibly corresponds to TRBD1 (5 bases). The CDR3 runs to 14 residues. Germline CDR1 reads SGHRS; CDR2 reads YFSETQ. V was cut by 0 bases and J by 3 bases, with 9 bases left in between. The CDR3 region is CASSLASTDYGYTF. As DNA, the CDR3 is TGCGCCAGCAGCTTGGCGTCGACAGACTATGGCTACACCTTC.

The sample holds a few counts of this clone. The rearrangement uses TRBV18 and TRBJ2-3; 10 nucleotides line up with TRBD2. This CDR3 is built from 17 residues. The germline V gene encodes CDR1 KGHSH and CDR2 LQKENI. J was trimmed by 3 bases and V by 4 bases; bases with no gene match: 10. CDR3 nucleotide sequence: TGTGCCAGCTCACGACGAAGCGGGGGGGCCGGTACAGATACGCAGTATTTT. Translating it yields CASSRRSGGAGTDTQYF.

The rearrangement links TRBV2 to TRBJ2-4; tentatively, D is TRBD2 (7 bases). V shed 7 bases and J shed 1 base, with 14 bases lying between them. The CDR3 is made up of 15 amino acids. CDR1 and CDR2 from the germline V gene are SNHLY and FYNNEI. CDR3 DNA: TGTGCCAGCACCCAGGAGGGGGGGGCCAAAAACATTCAGTACTTC. Its protein product is CASTQEGGAKNIQYF.

This clone was recorded once. The chain joins TRBV7-2 to TRBJ1-3, with D tentatively TRBD1 (6 bases). This CDR3 has 16 amino acids. V was cut by 6 bases and J by 1 base, with 16 bases left in between. The germline gives CDR1 SGHTA, CDR2 FQGNSA. CDR3 in amino acids: CASRSPGGASGNTIYF. As DNA, the CDR3 is TGTGCCAGCAGGTCTCCGGGGGGGGCATCTGGAAACACCATATATTTT.

The chain has TRBV6-5 and TRBJ1-1; the match to TRBD1 covers 7 bases. The junction had 7 bases not matched to a gene; V was cut back by 3 bases and J by 0 bases. Germline V gene sequence: CDR1 MNHEY, CDR2 SVGAGI. The CDR3 is 16 amino acids. DNA of the CDR3: TGTGCCAGCAGTTATTGGAGGGGGCTGCTGAACACTGAAGCTTTCTTT. This sequence encodes CASSYWRGLLNTEAFF.

V usage is TRBV11-2 and J usage is TRBJ2-7; tentatively, D is TRBD1 (6 bases). This CDR3 is built from 15 residues. V lost 5 bases, J lost 6 bases, and 20 bases lay in between. Germline CDR1 and CDR2: SGHAT and FQNNGV. The CDR3 DNA sequence: TGTGCCAGCAGCGCAAGGGGTCCTACAGGGTCCGAGCAGTACTTC. Its protein product is CASSARGPTGSEQYF.